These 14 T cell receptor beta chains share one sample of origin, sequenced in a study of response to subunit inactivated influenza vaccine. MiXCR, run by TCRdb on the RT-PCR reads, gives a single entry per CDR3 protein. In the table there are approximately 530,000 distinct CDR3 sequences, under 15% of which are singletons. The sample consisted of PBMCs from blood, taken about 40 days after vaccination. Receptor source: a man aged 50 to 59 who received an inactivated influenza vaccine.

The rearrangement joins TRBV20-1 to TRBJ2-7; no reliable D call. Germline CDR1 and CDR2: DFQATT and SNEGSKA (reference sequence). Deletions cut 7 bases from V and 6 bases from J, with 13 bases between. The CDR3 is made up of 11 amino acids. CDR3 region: CSGARSSEQYF. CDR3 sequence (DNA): TGCAGTGGGGCCAGAAGCAGCGAGCAGTACTTC.

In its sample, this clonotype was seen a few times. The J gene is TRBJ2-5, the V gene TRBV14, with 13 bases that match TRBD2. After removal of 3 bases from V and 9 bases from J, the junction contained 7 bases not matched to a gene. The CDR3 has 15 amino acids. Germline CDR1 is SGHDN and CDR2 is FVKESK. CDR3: CASSHNGLAGVSQYF. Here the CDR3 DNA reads TGTGCCAGCAGCCACAACGGACTAGCGGGAGTGTCCCAGTACTTC.

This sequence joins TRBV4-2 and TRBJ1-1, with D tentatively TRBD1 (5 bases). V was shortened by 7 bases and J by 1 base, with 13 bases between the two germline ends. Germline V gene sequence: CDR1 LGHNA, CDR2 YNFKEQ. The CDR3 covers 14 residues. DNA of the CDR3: TGTGCCAGCACTGTCCCCGGGGGGAACACTGAAGCTTTCTTT. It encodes CASTVPGGNTEAFF.

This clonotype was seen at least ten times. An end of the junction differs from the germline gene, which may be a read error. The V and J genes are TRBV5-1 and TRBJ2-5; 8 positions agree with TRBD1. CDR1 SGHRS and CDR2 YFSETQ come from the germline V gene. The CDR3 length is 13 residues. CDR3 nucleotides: TGTGCCAGCAGTCTGGACAGGGCGGAGACCCAGTACTTC. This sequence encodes CASSLDRAETQYF.

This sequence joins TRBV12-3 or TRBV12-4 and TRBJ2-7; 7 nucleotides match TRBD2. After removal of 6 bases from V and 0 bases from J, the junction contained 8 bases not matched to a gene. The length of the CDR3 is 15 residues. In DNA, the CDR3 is TGTGCCAGCAGGATGAGTAGCGGGCACTCCTACGAGCAGTACTTC. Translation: CASRMSSGHSYEQYF.

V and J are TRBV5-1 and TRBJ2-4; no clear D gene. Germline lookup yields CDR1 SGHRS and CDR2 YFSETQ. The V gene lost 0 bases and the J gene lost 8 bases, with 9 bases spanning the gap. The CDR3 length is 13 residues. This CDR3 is CASSLDRQDIQYF. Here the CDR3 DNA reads TGCGCCAGCAGCTTGGACCGTCAGGACATTCAGTACTTC.

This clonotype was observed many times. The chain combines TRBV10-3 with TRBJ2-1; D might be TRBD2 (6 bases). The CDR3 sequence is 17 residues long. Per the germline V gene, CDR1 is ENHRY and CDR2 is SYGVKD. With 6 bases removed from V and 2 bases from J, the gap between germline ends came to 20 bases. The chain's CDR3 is CAISPQSGGDPYNEQFF. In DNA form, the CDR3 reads TGTGCCATCAGCCCCCAGTCCGGGGGTGACCCCTACAATGAGCAGTTCTTC.

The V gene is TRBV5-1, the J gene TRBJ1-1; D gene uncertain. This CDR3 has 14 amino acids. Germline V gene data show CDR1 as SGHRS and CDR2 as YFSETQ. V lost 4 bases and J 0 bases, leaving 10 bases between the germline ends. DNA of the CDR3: TGCGCCAGCAGCAAGAAGAGAATGAACACTGAAGCTTTCTTT. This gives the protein CASSKKRMNTEAFF.

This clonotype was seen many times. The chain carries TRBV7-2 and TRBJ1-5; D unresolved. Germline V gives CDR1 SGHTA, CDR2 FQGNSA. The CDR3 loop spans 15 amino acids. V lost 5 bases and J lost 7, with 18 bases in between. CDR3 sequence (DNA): TGTGCCAGCAGCCTCTCCCGCGGGGTCGGGCAGCCCCAGCATTTT. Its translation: CASSLSRGVGQPQHF.

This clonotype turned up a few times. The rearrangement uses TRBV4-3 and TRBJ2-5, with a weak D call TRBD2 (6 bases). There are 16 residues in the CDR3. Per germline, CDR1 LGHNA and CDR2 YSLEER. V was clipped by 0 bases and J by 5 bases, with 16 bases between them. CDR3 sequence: CASSQDEPGASETQYF. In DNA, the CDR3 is TGCGCCAGCAGCCAAGATGAGCCGGGAGCGTCCGAGACCCAGTACTTC.

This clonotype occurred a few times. The CDR3 DNA is TGTGCCAGCAGCTTGGGGACAGGGCTAGAGACCCAGTACTTC. It yields the protein CASSLGTGLETQYF. V usage is TRBV5-6 and J usage is TRBJ2-5; 8 nucleotides line up with TRBD1. The CDR3 has 14 amino acids. V was clipped by 0 bases and J by 4 bases; unmatched bases: 2. The V gene's germline CDR1 is SGHDT and CDR2 YYEEEE.

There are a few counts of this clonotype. The CDR3 protein is CASSQETTGDEQFF. The CDR3 DNA reads TGCGCCAGCAGCCAAGAAACGACAGGGGATGAGCAGTTCTTC. This chain uses TRBV4-3 with TRBJ2-1; 8 bases match TRBD1. With 0 bases clipped from V and 8 bases from J, the junction kept 3 bases outside the gene matches. Germline V gives CDR1 LGHNA, CDR2 YSLEER. The length of the CDR3 is 14 residues.

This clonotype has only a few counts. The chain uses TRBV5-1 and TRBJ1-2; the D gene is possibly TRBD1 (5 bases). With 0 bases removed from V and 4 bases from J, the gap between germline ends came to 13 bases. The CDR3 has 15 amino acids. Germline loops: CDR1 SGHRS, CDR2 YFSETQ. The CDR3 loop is CASSLGGRGGYGYTF. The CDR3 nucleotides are TGCGCCAGCAGCTTGGGTGGCCGCGGGGGCTATGGCTACACCTTC.

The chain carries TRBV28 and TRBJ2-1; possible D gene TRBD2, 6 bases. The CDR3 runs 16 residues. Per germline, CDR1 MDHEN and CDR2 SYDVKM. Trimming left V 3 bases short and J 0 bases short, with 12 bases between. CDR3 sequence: CASSFIYGGSYNEQFF. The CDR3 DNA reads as TGTGCCAGCAGTTTTATCTACGGGGGCTCCTACAATGAGCAGTTCTTC.